This T cell receptor (beta chain) came from a study of TIL therapy for anti-PD-1-resistant metastatic lung cancer. Study context: Patients then received nivolumab; progressors got lymphodepletion, TIL and IL-2.

The V gene's germline CDR1 is MGHRA and CDR2 YSYEKL. V was shortened by 4 bases and J by 4 bases, with 16 bases between the two germline ends. The CDR3 totals 15 residues. There are a few counts of this clone. Its antigen remains unidentified. This was the immunoSEQ v3 assay. Survey-level samples got 2 million or so read pairs; deep-level samples got about 4.5-6.5 million. Using immunoSEQ multiplex PCR, the repertoire was profiled, and TCRdb retains in-frame clones only, with some absent. Of 50,000 or so clones listed, roughly 78% are singletons. Broader study findings: TIL clonotype persistence in blood showed no apparent association with response.

Specified time point: pre-treatment sample, taken before nivolumab and TIL therapy. The J gene is TRBJ1-1, the V gene TRBV4-1; possibly TRBD1 for D (6 bases). This TCR was sampled from a woman aged 30 to 85 with non-small cell lung cancer. The material sequenced was blood, taken at baseline. DNA of the CDR3: TGCGCCAGCAGCCCCTCAGGAGGGGGGGGCACTGAAGCTTTCTTT. Its protein is CASSPSGGGGTEAFF.